The sequence of this T cell receptor (beta chain) was determined in a study of CD4 and CD8 cells across lung adenocarcinoma regions. This clonotype has more than one count but fewer than ten. TCRdb passed the PCR reads through MiXCR, listing each CDR3 protein once. The repertoire holds 25,000 or so distinct CDR3 sequences, with 52% as singletons. Germline loops: CDR1 DFQATT, CDR2 SNEGSKA (reference sequence). The CDR3 runs to 14 residues. The patients had localized lung adenocarcinoma, a non-small cell subtype. The sequenced sample was CD4+ T cells from the center of a lung tumor. This receptor was taken from a male donor with lung adenocarcinoma. The CD4 and CD8 labels of this study may be unreliable. V and J are TRBV20-1 and TRBJ2-5, with 9 bases that match TRBD1. The J call could be wrong; TRBJ2-7 is a better fit for the DNA end. CDR3 DNA sequence: TGCAGTGCGGAACCGGGACAGGGCCTCTACGAGCAGTACTTC. This gives the protein CSAEPGQGLYEQYF.